These 27 T cell receptor beta chains were all obtained from the same sample, sequenced in a study of blood T cell repertoires in COVID-19. Assay: immunoSEQ multiplex PCR; the TCRdb copy retains only in-frame clones and omits some. The repertoire holds 45,000 to 55,000 clones, with around four fifths as singletons. Specimen: peripheral blood. The source of these receptors is a human donor in a cohort sampled during active COVID-19.

The rearrangement uses TRBV30 and TRBJ2-3; 9 bases are shared with TRBD2. There are 18 residues in the CDR3. Looked up from germline, CDR1 is GTSNPN and CDR2 is SVGIG (reference sequence). V lost 0 bases to trimming and J lost 1 base; unmatched junction nucleotides: 11. The CDR3, as DNA: TGTGCCTGGAGTGTACCAGGGGCGCGGGGGGGCGGCACAGATACGCAGTATTTT. Encoded protein: CAWSVPGARGGGTDTQYF.

This clone was seen once. The J gene is TRBJ2-7, the V gene TRBV3-1 (or the pseudogene TRBV3-2); 7 bases are shared with TRBD2. The V gene end was trimmed by 1 base and the J gene end by 0 bases; junction bases not matched to a gene: 0. CDR1 and CDR2 from the germline V gene are LGHDT and YNNKEL (reference sequence). The CDR3 has 14 residues. The CDR3 loop reads CASSQGTSSYEQYF. CDR3 nucleotides: TGTGCCAGCAGCCAAGGGACTAGCTCCTACGAGCAGTACTTC.

The V call is TRBV7-9, the J call TRBJ2-3; 7 nucleotides agree with TRBD1. With 1 base clipped from V and 2 bases from J, the junction kept 3 bases outside the gene matches. This CDR3 contains 15 residues. The germline V gene has CDR1 SEHNR and CDR2 FQNEAQ (reference sequence). The CDR3 protein is CASSLGGQATDTQYF. Written as DNA, the CDR3 is TGTGCCAGCAGCTTAGGAGGACAGGCCACAGATACGCAGTATTTT.

The rearrangement uses TRBV5-4 and TRBJ2-7; 10 nucleotides match TRBD1. Germline trimming cut 6 bases from V and 3 bases from J; bases unmatched to any gene: 15. The CDR3 extends over 17 amino acids. Germline V gives CDR1 SGHNT, CDR2 YYREEE (reference sequence). CDR3 sequence reads: CASTRAAPGTGDYEQYF. As DNA, the CDR3 is TGTGCCAGCACACGAGCTGCCCCGGGGACAGGGGACTACGAGCAGTACTTC.

The genes are TRBV7-9 and TRBJ1-2; D uncertain. The germline gives CDR1 SEHNR, CDR2 FQNEAQ (reference sequence). V lost 1 base to trimming and J lost 1 base, with 7 bases between them. The CDR3 length is 14 residues. CDR3 coding DNA: TGTGCCAGCAGCTTAGGGCAAAATAACTATGGCTACACCTTC. As protein: CASSLGQNNYGYTF.

This clone was seen once. V is TRBV28 and J is TRBJ1-1; no firm D call. Trimming removed 4 bases from V and 5 bases from J, with 14 bases in between. Germline lookup yields CDR1 MDHEN and CDR2 SYDVKM. This CDR3 is built from 14 residues. The CDR3 nucleotides are TGTGCCAGCAGTTCGGGCCGGAGGGTAACTGAAGCTTTCTTT. Encoded protein: CASSSGRRVTEAFF. The full variable domain, rest sourced from reference TRBV28 and TRBJ1-1, is DVKVTQSSRYLVKRTGEKVFLECVQDMDHENMFWYRQDPGLGLRLIYFSYDVKMKEKGDIPEGYSVSREKKERFSLILESASTNQTSMYLCASSSGRRVTEAFFGQGTRLTVV.

V gene TRBV19 combines with J gene TRBJ1-1, with D maybe TRBD1 (5 bases). Trimming cost V 4 bases and J 5 bases, with 20 bases left between them. The CDR3 is made up of 16 amino acids. Looked up from germline, CDR1 is LNHDA and CDR2 is SQIVND (reference sequence). CDR3 sequence: CASSSSTSGGGTEAFF. The CDR3 DNA reads TGTGCCAGTAGTAGCTCAACCAGCGGGGGAGGGACTGAAGCTTTCTTT.

This sequence joins TRBV2 and TRBJ1-2, with 10 bases matching TRBD1. Losses at the gene ends were 8 bases for V and 6 bases for J; bases not matched to a gene: 3. This CDR3 spans 12 amino acids. The V gene's germline CDR1 is SNHLY and CDR2 FYNNEI. This chain's CDR3 is CASRTGGHGYTF. CDR3 DNA: TGTGCCAGCCGGACAGGGGGACATGGCTACACCTTC.

The chain employs TRBV7-9 and TRBJ1-6; perhaps TRBD1 as D (6 bases). This CDR3 is built from 13 residues. The V gene lost 5 bases and the J gene lost 9 bases, with 11 bases spanning the gap. Germline CDR1 SEHNR, CDR2 FQNEAQ (reference sequence). The CDR3 region has the DNA TGTGCCAGCAGCCTAACAGGGAGTTCACCCCTCCACTTT. Translating gives CASSLTGSSPLHF. Full variable domain (missing parts from reference TRBV7-9 and TRBJ1-6): DTGVSQNPRHKITKRGQNVTFRCDPISEHNRLYWYRQTLGQGPEFLTYFQNEAQLEKSRLLSDRFSAERPKGSFSTLEIQRTEQGDSAMYLCASSLTGSSPLHFGNGTRLTVT.

This chain connects TRBV5-4 to TRBJ2-3, with 7 bases identical to TRBD2. The V and J ends lost 4 bases and 1 base, in that order; junction bases with no gene match: 6. This CDR3 has 15 amino acids. Per germline, CDR1 SGHNT and CDR2 YYREEE (reference sequence). The CDR3 sequence is CASSPAGGGTDTQYF. The CDR3, as DNA: TGTGCCAGCAGCCCCGCTGGGGGGGGCACAGATACGCAGTATTTT.

The V and J genes are TRBV4-3 and TRBJ2-2; 9 bases align to TRBD2. V gave up 1 base and J gave up 6 bases; unmatched junction bases: 9. Germline loops: CDR1 LGHNA, CDR2 YSLEER. The CDR3 sequence is 17 residues long. CDR3 sequence: CASSQGILAGSPGELFF. Here the CDR3 DNA reads TGCGCCAGCAGCCAAGGGATACTAGCGGGTTCCCCCGGGGAGCTGTTTTTT.

The CDR3 here is CATSDRQGLGNGYTF. The CDR3 bases are TGTGCCACCAGTGATCGGCAGGGGCTTGGTAATGGCTACACCTTC. The V call is TRBV24-1, the J call TRBJ1-2, with a possible D match to TRBD1 (6 bases). Germline V gene data show CDR1 as KGHDR and CDR2 as SFDVKD. The CDR3 spans 15 residues. V was pared by 3 bases and J by 6 bases, with 16 bases between.

The rearrangement joins TRBV4-2 to TRBJ2-5; 8 bases align to TRBD2. Losses at the gene ends were 4 bases for V and 1 base for J; bases not matched to a gene: 11. CDR1 LGHNA and CDR2 YNFKEQ come from the germline V gene. The CDR3 length is 17 residues. DNA of the CDR3: TGTGCCAGCAGCCTCCGGGGAAGCGGGGGCCCCCAAGAGACCCAGTACTTC. Protein sequence: CASSLRGSGGPQETQYF.

The chain is built from TRBV18 and TRBJ1-1; unclear D gene. Per the germline V gene, CDR1 is KGHSH and CDR2 is LQKENI. Trimming pared 6 bases from V and 4 bases from J, leaving 6 bases between. The CDR3 runs to 11 residues. The CDR3 DNA follows: TGTGCCAGCTCGGGGAGCACTGAAGCTTTCTTT. Protein: CASSGSTEAFF.

This chain uses TRBV13 with TRBJ2-3; tentatively, D is TRBD2 (6 bases). There are 15 residues in the CDR3. Germline V CDR1 and CDR2: PRHDT, FYEKMQ (reference sequence). Trimming stripped 0 bases from V and 2 bases from J, with 9 bases between. CDR3 amino acids: CASSLGLAYTDTQYF. The CDR3 nucleotides are TGTGCCAGCAGCTTAGGACTAGCCTACACAGATACGCAGTATTTT.

DNA of the CDR3: TGCGCCAGCAGCTATTCCGCATACTTAGGACAGGGTAATGGCTACACCTTC. Translation: CASSYSAYLGQGNGYTF. V and J are TRBV5-1 and TRBJ1-2, with 8 bases lining up with TRBD1. J gave up 6 bases and V 3 bases, and 16 bases lay outside the gene matches. This CDR3 is 17 amino acids long. Germline CDR1 SGHRS, CDR2 YFSETQ. Combining the CDR3 with reference TRBV5-1 and TRBJ1-2 gives the whole variable domain KAGVTQTPRYLIKTRGQQVTLSCSPISGHRSVSWYQQTPGQGLQFLFEYFSETQRNKGNFPGRFSGRQFSNSRSEMNVSTLELGDSALYLCASSYSAYLGQGNGYTFGSGTRLTVV.

V gene TRBV10-3 combines with J gene TRBJ2-7; 8 bases agree with TRBD2. Germline V lookup: CDR1 ENHRY, CDR2 SYGVKD. This CDR3 is 15 amino acids long. V lost 4 bases and J lost 4; bases outside the gene matches: 9. This CDR3 is CAISGGAGAAYEQYF. In DNA, the CDR3 is TGTGCCATCAGTGGGGGAGCGGGGGCAGCTTACGAGCAGTACTTC.

V gene TRBV19 combines with J gene TRBJ2-3, with 14 bases fitting TRBD2. This CDR3 comprises 16 residues. V lost 7 bases to trimming and J lost 6 bases; unmatched junction nucleotides: 9. CDR1 is LNHDA, CDR2 SQIVND, per germline (reference sequence). In nucleotides, the CDR3 is TGTGCCAGTACCGGAGGACTAGCGGGGGGAATTGATACGCAGTATTTT. Its protein is CASTGGLAGGIDTQYF.

The chain is built from TRBV11-2 and TRBJ2-1; 9 nucleotides match TRBD2. V gave up 3 bases and J gave up 7 bases; unmatched junction bases: 7. CDR3 length: 15 amino acids. Germline lookup yields CDR1 SGHAT and CDR2 FQNNGV. The CDR3 reads CASSLAGGPGNEQFF. In DNA form, the CDR3 reads TGTGCCAGCAGCTTGGCGGGAGGGCCTGGGAATGAGCAGTTCTTC.

This clone was found once. The genes are TRBV5-1 and TRBJ1-2, with a tentative D call TRBD1 (5 bases). V was clipped by 0 bases and J by 4 bases, with 10 bases between them. Germline V lookup: CDR1 SGHRS, CDR2 YFSETQ. This CDR3 spans 14 amino acids. The CDR3 coding sequence is TGCGCCAGCAGCTTGGAGGGGCAGGTCTATGGCTACACCTTC. Amino acid sequence: CASSLEGQVYGYTF.

Concerning this clone itself: One end of the junction fails to match germline, which may point to a read error. This CDR3 is also generated by other DNA sequences in the sample. This rearrangement joins TRBV6-6 to TRBJ1-2, with 8 nucleotides matching TRBD1. This CDR3 is 15 amino acids long. The germline gives CDR1 MNHNY, CDR2 SVGAGI (reference sequence). The CDR3 region is CASSSPGQANYGYTF. The CDR3 nucleotides read TGTGCCAGCAGTTCCCCGGGACAGGCTAACTATGGTTACACCTTC.

The chain carries TRBV11-3 and TRBJ2-3; possible D gene TRBD2, 7 bases. CDR1 SGHNT and CDR2 YENEEA come from the germline V gene. CDR3 length: 17 residues. V dropped 5 bases and J dropped 0 bases, with 18 bases sitting between them. In DNA form, the CDR3 reads TGTGCCAGCAGCCTAGGGCGCGGGGGCCCTAGCACAGATACGCAGTATTTT. Its protein is CASSLGRGGPSTDTQYF.

This clone was counted only a few times. The genes are TRBV11-2 and TRBJ1-2; 8 bases agree with TRBD1. Germline assignment: CDR1 SGHAT and CDR2 FQNNGV. The CDR3 extends over 14 amino acids. The J segment lost 8 bases and the V segment lost 5 bases, leaving 10 bases of the junction unmatched. CDR3 sequence: CASSAGGAIRGYTF. CDR3 DNA: TGTGCCAGCAGCGCAGGGGGCGCGATACGGGGCTACACCTTC.

In its sample, this clone was seen many times. V is TRBV3-1 (or the pseudogene TRBV3-2) and J is TRBJ2-7; TRBD1 is a possible D gene (7 bases). CDR1 and CDR2 (germline): LGHDT, YNNKEL (reference sequence). There are 13 residues in the CDR3. V was cut by 6 bases and J by 3 bases, with 12 bases left in between. The CDR3 sequence: CASRRQGGYEQYF. The CDR3 bases are TGTGCCAGCAGACGACAGGGAGGCTACGAGCAGTACTTC.

This clone is a singleton in its sample. The CDR3, as DNA: TGTGCCAGCAGCGGGGATAGCAATCAGCCCCAGCATTTT. The encoded protein is CASSGDSNQPQHF. The chain combines TRBV28 with TRBJ1-5; D remains unclear. Germline-derived CDR1 and CDR2 are MDHEN and SYDVKM. V lost 6 bases and J 0 bases, leaving 6 bases between the germline ends. The CDR3 sequence is 13 residues long.

The CDR3 here is CASSSDRGRRGNYGYTF. The CDR3, as DNA: TGTGCCAGCAGCTCGGACAGGGGGCGCCGGGGTAACTATGGCTACACCTTC. This chain uses TRBV7-2 with TRBJ1-2; 11 nucleotides agree with TRBD1. With 4 bases clipped from V and 1 base from J, the junction kept 8 bases outside the gene matches. CDR3 length: 17 amino acids. In germline, CDR1 is SGHTA, CDR2 FQGNSA.

This chain connects TRBV30 to TRBJ1-1; D possibly corresponds to TRBD1 (5 bases). The CDR3 runs to 14 residues. In germline, CDR1 is GTSNPN, CDR2 SVGIG (reference sequence). Trimming shortened V by 7 bases and J by 3 bases, and 18 bases separated the two germline ends. CDR3 loop: CALRQPRGYTEAFF. CDR3 bases: TGTGCCTTACGACAACCAAGGGGATACACTGAAGCTTTCTTT.